The next 20 T cell receptor beta chains were all read from a single sample in a study of blood T cell repertoires in COVID-19. The data were produced by immunoSEQ multiplex PCR, yet TCRdb's version contains in-frame clones alone and is incomplete. The sample yields approximately 350,000 clones, 87% seen once. The sequencing input was peripheral blood. Receptor source: a woman aged 50 to 65 with COVID-19, enrolled during active disease.

CDR3 residues: CASSLRDRVRETQYF. The CDR3 coding sequence is TGTGCCAGTAGCTTGAGAGACAGGGTCCGAGAGACCCAGTACTTC. The rearrangement links TRBV19 to TRBJ2-5, with TRBD1 identical over 7 bases. CDR1 is LNHDA, CDR2 SQIVND, per germline (reference sequence). V shed 6 bases and J 4 bases; nucleotides not matched to a gene: 11. The CDR3 is 15 amino acids.

This chain links TRBV11-3 with TRBJ2-3; maybe TRBD2 (6 bases). CDR1 and CDR2 from the germline V gene are SGHNT and YENEEA. V was cut by 5 bases and J by 6 bases, with 15 bases left in between. The CDR3 extends over 14 amino acids. CDR3 in DNA: TGTGCCAGCAGCGGTCCGAGGACTATTGATACGCAGTATTTT. Protein sequence: CASSGPRTIDTQYF.

CDR3 protein: CASSLAGGYSGNTIYF. The CDR3 bases are TGTGCCAGCAGCTTGGCGGGGGGGTACTCTGGAAACACCATATATTTT. The gene calls are TRBV7-2 and TRBJ1-3, with TRBD1 as a possible D gene (5 bases). Germline-derived CDR1 and CDR2 are SGHTA and FQGNSA. The CDR3 length is 16 residues. The V end was cut by 3 bases, the J end by 0 bases, with 12 bases between.

The chain uses TRBV5-1 and TRBJ1-1, with D tentatively TRBD1 (5 bases). Trimming stripped 2 bases from V and 1 base from J, with 12 bases between. Looked up from germline, CDR1 is SGHRS and CDR2 is YFSETQ. The CDR3 is 15 amino acids. The CDR3 sequence is CASSFQGAWNTEAFF. In DNA, the CDR3 is TGCGCCAGCAGCTTCCAAGGGGCCTGGAACACTGAAGCTTTCTTT.

The rearrangement joins TRBV2 to TRBJ2-2; no reliable D call. This CDR3 comprises 15 residues. The germline V and J ends were trimmed by 3 bases and 9 bases, with 17 bases remaining between them. Per germline, CDR1 SNHLY and CDR2 FYNNEI. CDR3 sequence (DNA): TGTGCCAGCAGTGAGACCCTATACAGATCCCGGGAGCTGTTTTTT. Amino acid sequence: CASSETLYRSRELFF.

The rearrangement uses TRBV7-9 and TRBJ2-7; 10 bases are a match to TRBD2. Germline V lookup: CDR1 SEHNR, CDR2 FQNEAQ (reference sequence). Unmatched junction bases numbered 7, after V lost 5 bases and J lost 0 bases. The CDR3 sequence is 16 residues long. The CDR3 DNA is TGTGCCAGCAGCGCAGCCGGGACTAGCGTCTCCTACGAGCAGTACTTC. It translates to CASSAAGTSVSYEQYF.

The chain employs TRBV2 and TRBJ1-2; D is perhaps TRBD1 (6 bases). The CDR3 contains 15 residues. V was trimmed by 3 bases and J by 4 bases, leaving 15 bases between them. Germline CDR1 is SNHLY and CDR2 is FYNNEI. The chain's CDR3 is CASSEAGGAVYGYTF. CDR3 bases: TGTGCCAGCAGTGAGGCGGGGGGCGCGGTCTATGGCTACACCTTC. Drawing the rest from reference TRBV2 and TRBJ1-2, the complete variable domain is EPEVTQTPSHQVTQMGQEVILRCVPISNHLYFYWYRQILGQKVEFLVSFYNNEISEKSEIFDDQFSVERPDGSNFTLKIRSTKLEDSAMYFCASSEAGGAVYGYTFGSGTRLTVV.

CDR3 in DNA: TGCGCCAGCAGTGATCGTTACTTCGAAGCTTTCTTT. Amino acids: CASSDRYFEAFF. The chain uses TRBV10-1 and TRBJ1-1; D ambiguous. This CDR3 has 12 residues. With 3 bases removed from V and 8 bases from J, the gap between germline ends came to 10 bases. Germline CDR1 reads WNHNN; CDR2 reads SYGVQD (reference sequence).

The J gene is TRBJ2-1, the V gene TRBV27; 10 nucleotides agree with TRBD2. V lost 1 base and J lost 7; bases outside the gene matches: 7. Germline CDR1 MNHEY, CDR2 SMNVEV (reference sequence). This CDR3 has 16 residues. DNA for the CDR3: TGTGCCAGCAGTTTATGGCCTAGCGGGAGTGGTAATGAGCAGTTCTTC. Its translation: CASSLWPSGSGNEQFF.

V gene TRBV2 combines with J gene TRBJ2-7, with D perhaps TRBD1 (6 bases). Deletions cut 8 bases from V and 3 bases from J, with 17 bases between. Germline V CDR1 and CDR2: SNHLY, FYNNEI. The CDR3 totals 14 residues. The CDR3 protein is CASGPRGSGYEQYF. The CDR3 nucleotides read TGTGCCAGCGGTCCCAGGGGATCCGGCTACGAGCAGTACTTC.

The J gene is TRBJ2-2, the V gene TRBV7-2; TRBD1 matches at 7 bases. After removal of 5 bases from V and 5 bases from J, the junction contained 11 bases not matched to a gene. Germline CDR1 reads SGHTA; CDR2 reads FQGNSA. The CDR3 is made up of 16 amino acids. CDR3 loop: CASSPRQGFGTGELFF. The CDR3 nucleotides read TGTGCCAGCAGCCCTCGACAGGGTTTTGGAACCGGGGAGCTGTTTTTT.

The chain joins TRBV19 to TRBJ1-1, with D possibly being TRBD1 (5 bases). CDR3 length: 17 amino acids. V lost 0 bases, J lost 3 bases, and 17 bases lay in between. The germline gives CDR1 LNHDA, CDR2 SQIVND (reference sequence). CDR3 region: CASSIDRTNLGDTEAFF. The CDR3 DNA reads TGTGCCAGTAGTATAGATCGTACTAACCTAGGGGACACTGAAGCTTTCTTT.

This sequence joins TRBV10-3 and TRBJ2-1; no clear D. The length of the CDR3 is 14 residues. V lost 0 bases and J 9 bases, leaving 12 bases between the germline ends. CDR1 is ENHRY, CDR2 SYGVKD, per germline. The DNA of the CDR3 is TGTGCCATCAGTGAGTCAATTCTTAGATTTGAGCAGTTCTTC. Protein product: CAISESILRFEQFF.

V usage is TRBV27 and J usage is TRBJ1-1, with 7 bases aligning to TRBD1. This CDR3 spans 15 amino acids. The J segment lost 4 bases and the V segment lost 6 bases, leaving 11 bases of the junction unmatched. The V gene's germline CDR1 is MNHEY and CDR2 SMNVEV (reference sequence). In DNA, the CDR3 is TGTGCCAGCAGCGAGGCACAGGGGTTCGGCACTGAAGCTTTCTTT. It translates to CASSEAQGFGTEAFF.

The rearrangement joins TRBV12-3 or TRBV12-4 to TRBJ1-1; 7 bases line up with TRBD1. V was clipped by 6 bases and J by 8 bases; unmatched bases: 9. There are 13 residues in the CDR3. Here the CDR3 DNA reads TGTGCCAGCAGCTACGGGACAGCTTCAGAAGCTTTCTTT. This encodes CASSYGTASEAFF.

This clone was counted once. The chain is built from TRBV5-6 and TRBJ2-7; possible D gene TRBD1, 5 bases. The CDR3 is made up of 14 amino acids. V lost 1 base, J lost 2 bases, and 10 bases lay in between. In germline, CDR1 is SGHDT, CDR2 YYEEEE. The CDR3 nucleotides are TGTGCCAGCAGCTTGACAGGCTTTACCTACGAGCAGTACTTC. Protein product: CASSLTGFTYEQYF. The full variable domain, in which reference TRBV5-6 and TRBJ2-7 provide the parts outside the CDR3, is DAGVTQSPTHLIKTRGQQVTLRCSPKSGHDTVSWYQQALGQGPQFIFQYYEEEERQRGNFPDRFSGHQFPNYSSELNVNALLLGDSALYLCASSLTGFTYEQYFGPGTRLTVT.

The rearrangement uses TRBV20-1 and TRBJ1-6; no firm D call. Germline V CDR1 and CDR2: DFQATT, SNEGSKA (reference sequence). Trimming removed 3 bases from V and 2 bases from J, with 17 bases in between. The CDR3 loop spans 17 amino acids. Here the CDR3 reads CSASTAATRPYNSPLHF. The CDR3, as DNA: TGCAGTGCTAGTACGGCGGCTACTCGTCCCTATAATTCACCCCTCCACTTT.

This sequence joins TRBV30 and TRBJ1-2, with 7 positions matching TRBD1. The length of the CDR3 is 15 residues. Germline lookup yields CDR1 GTSNPN and CDR2 SVGIG (reference sequence). The junction had 8 bases not matched to a gene; V was cut back by 2 bases and J by 2 bases. This chain's CDR3 is CAWSHTGVKNYGYTF. CDR3 coding DNA: TGTGCCTGGAGTCATACAGGGGTAAAGAACTATGGCTACACCTTC.

The rearrangement uses TRBV9 and TRBJ1-2; 7 bases align to TRBD1. Germline CDR1 and CDR2: SGDLS and YYNGEE. V was clipped by 4 bases and J by 3 bases; unmatched bases: 15. This CDR3 contains 17 residues. The CDR3 bases are TGTGCCAGCAGCCGTCAACCATCTGGAGGGGGCCACTATGGCTACACCTTC. Translation: CASSRQPSGGGHYGYTF.

J is TRBJ2-5 and V is TRBV4-2, with 8 bases aligning to TRBD1. The CDR3 totals 16 residues. V gave up 3 bases and J gave up 5 bases; unmatched junction bases: 11. CDR1 and CDR2 (germline): LGHNA, YNFKEQ. Written as DNA, the CDR3 is TGTGCCAGCAGCCAGGCGAGGACAGGGCCTGGGGAGACCCAGTACTTC. Translation gives CASSQARTGPGETQYF.